The source of this T cell receptor (beta chain) is a study of T cells in Graves' hyperthyroidism and ophthalmopathy. General study results and limits: Blood shared most expanded thyroid clonotypes above 0.001.

CDR3 length equals 14 residues. The ends lost 6 bases at V and 5 bases at J; junction bases unmatched: 9. Germline CDR1 and CDR2: MDHEN and SYDVKM. This clonotype was seen at least ten times. The antigen remains undetermined. Amplification of TCR beta CDR3 regions used RNA as the template. Initially, a first-round RT-PCR of the TCR CDR3 employed the HTBI primer set. MiXCR, applied by TCRdb to the multiplex PCR reads, yields one record per CDR3 protein. The data show about 400,000 distinct CDR3 sequences, more than 13% seen once. If no ophthalmopathy progression occurred within 18 months, Graves' hyperthyroidism was stable. Using more than 8 ml of fresh peripheral blood, PBMCs were prepared.

The sequenced sample was blood. The TCR sequence derives from a woman aged 30 to 39 with Graves' hyperthyroidism. The chain combines TRBV28 with TRBJ2-5; 7 bases are shared with TRBD2. The CDR3, as DNA: TGTGCCAGCAGCCTGCGGACTAGTCGGGAGACCCAGTACTTC. This codes for CASSLRTSRETQYF.